This is a list of T cell receptor beta chains from one sample in a study of cytomegalovirus exposure and HLA in healthy donors. Assay: immunoSEQ multiplex PCR; the TCRdb copy retains only in-frame clones and omits some. The specimen's table records about 50,000 clones. Sequences were obtained from PBMCs. These TCRs come from a woman between 55 and 75 years old in good health and CMV-seropositive. The CDR3 runs from the conserved cysteine through the conserved F or W. The D gene is left open where the match is weak.

TRBV18,.,TRBJ1-1,CASSPGGYWTEAFF,TGTGCCAGCTCACCGGGGGGTTACTGGACTGAAGCTTTCTTT
TRBV29-1,.,TRBJ2-5,CSVGHQGETQYF,TGCAGCGTTGGACACCAGGGGGAGACCCAGTACTTC
TRBV6-1,.,TRBJ2-7,CASSPGMGSYEQYF,TGTGCCAGCAGTCCCGGGATGGGCTCCTACGAGCAGTACTTC
TRBV9,.,TRBJ1-3,CASSSRDTKLGNTIYF,TGTGCCAGCAGCTCACGGGACACCAAGCTTGGAAACACCATATATTTT
TRBV19,TRBD1,TRBJ1-5,CASSSQGYSNQPQHF,TGTGCCAGTAGTTCACAGGGGTATAGCAATCAGCCCCAGCATTTT
TRBV4-1,.,TRBJ1-2,CASSHQGNYGYTF,TGCGCCAGCAGCCATCAGGGTAACTATGGCTACACCTTC
TRBV7-8,TRBD1,TRBJ1-2,CASSQTGVGDGYTF,TGTGCCAGCAGCCAGACAGGGGTGGGTGATGGCTACACCTTC
TRBV5-1,.,TRBJ2-4,CASSLGSGSFKNIQYF,TGCGCCAGCAGCTTGGGGAGTGGGTCATTCAAAAACATTCAGTACTTC
TRBV6-6,TRBD1,TRBJ1-1,CASSSSHPTGITEAFF,TGTGCCAGCAGTTCAAGCCACCCGACAGGGATCACTGAAGCTTTCTTT
TRBV9,TRBD2,TRBJ2-1,CASSFSIAGGVGNEQFF,TGTGCCAGCAGCTTCTCGATAGCGGGGGGGGTTGGCAATGAGCAGTTCTTC
TRBV19,TRBD1,TRBJ2-7,CASSIGSETGNSYEQYF,TGTGCCAGTAGTATAGGTTCAGAGACAGGGAACTCCTACGAGCAGTACTTC
TRBV11-2,TRBD2,TRBJ2-5,CASSLTGGFLETQYF,TGTGCCAGCAGCTTAACGGGGGGGTTCTTGGAGACCCAGTACTTC
TRBV7-2,.,TRBJ1-6,CASRLPQGRNLHF,TGTGCCAGCAGACTCCCCCAGGGGCGAAACCTCCACTTT
TRBV9,.,TRBJ2-1,CASSSYSEQFF,TGTGCCAGCAGCTCATACAGTGAGCAGTTCTTC
TRBV2,TRBD1,TRBJ2-1,CARRMGQAQFF,TGTGCCAGAAGAATGGGACAGGCGCAGTTCTTC
TRBV27,.,TRBJ1-2,CASSFGDRRIYGYTF,TGTGCCAGCAGTTTTGGAGACAGGCGCATCTATGGCTACACCTTC
TRBV18,.,TRBJ1-5,CASSHSGSNQPQHF,TGTGCCAGCTCACACAGCGGCAGTAATCAGCCCCAGCATTTT
TRBV10-1,.,TRBJ2-5,CASRPRTQYF,TGCGCAAGCCGCCCGAGGACCCAGTACTTC
TRBV5-1,.,TRBJ1-3,CASSFGSSSGNTIYF,TGCGCCAGCAGCTTCGGGTCAAGCTCTGGAAACACCATATATTTT
TRBV19,.,TRBJ2-7,CASSILSQGPSYEQYF,TGTGCCAGTAGTATACTAAGCCAGGGGCCGTCCTACGAGCAGTACTTC
TRBV6-6,.,TRBJ2-3,CASSYPGTDTQYF,TGTGCCAGCAGTTACCCGGGTACAGATACGCAGTATTTT
TRBV6-6,TRBD1,TRBJ2-3,CASSYGQGEADTQYF,TGTGCCAGCAGTTATGGACAGGGAGAGGCAGATACGCAGTATTTT
TRBV18,TRBD1,TRBJ1-6,CASSPGGQEAPLHF,TGTGCCAGCTCACCAGGAGGACAGGAGGCACCCCTACACTTT
TRBV7-9,TRBD1,TRBJ2-7,CASRSRDRQGDYEQYF,TGTGCCAGCAGATCCCGGGACAGGCAGGGGGACTACGAGCAGTACTTC
TRBV18,.,TRBJ2-5,CASSPPLPSETQYF,TGTGCCAGCTCACCACCGCTACCCTCAGAGACCCAGTACTTC
TRBV5-6,.,TRBJ1-6,CASSLAGGDNSPLHF,TGTGCCAGCAGCTTGGCTGGGGGGGATAATTCACCCCTCCACTTT
TRBV18,TRBD1,TRBJ1-4,CASSPTGQGYEKLFF,TGTGCCAGCTCACCGACGGGACAGGGTTATGAAAAACTGTTTTTT
TRBV6-6,.,TRBJ1-5,CASSYSEAGQPQHF,TGTGCCAGCAGTTACTCGGAAGCGGGCCAGCCCCAGCATTTT
TRBV7-2,.,TRBJ2-1,CASSEGEAYNEQFF,TGTGCCAGCAGCGAGGGCGAGGCATACAATGAGCAGTTCTTC
TRBV28,.,TRBJ1-3,CASGPGLQNTIYF,TGTGCCAGTGGCCCAGGGCTACAGAACACCATATATTTT
TRBV27,TRBD2,TRBJ2-3,CASSFERGVGSTDTQYF,TGTGCCAGCAGTTTCGAGCGGGGGGTAGGTAGCACAGATACGCAGTATTTT
TRBV5-6,.,TRBJ1-2,CASSFLGGGSYGYTF,TGTGCCAGCAGCTTCTTGGGGGGTGGAAGTTATGGCTACACCTTC
TRBV12-5,TRBD2,TRBJ2-2,CASGLVLTSGGTRDTGELFF,TGTGCTAGTGGTTTGGTACTGACTAGCGGGGGAACCAGGGACACCGGGGAGCTGTTTTTT
TRBV27,.,TRBJ1-5,CASSFAGPAQPQHF,TGTGCCAGCAGTTTCGCGGGGCCAGCCCAGCCCCAGCATTTT
TRBV18,.,TRBJ1-1,CASSPRAGDTEAFF,TGTGCCAGCTCACCGAGGGCAGGGGACACTGAAGCTTTCTTT
TRBV7-8,.,TRBJ1-5,CASSAEIQWNQPQHF,TGTGCCAGCAGCGCCGAAATACAGTGGAATCAGCCCCAGCATTTT
TRBV27,.,TRBJ1-2,CASGVREGGYGYTF,TGTGCCAGCGGGGTCCGCGAGGGAGGGTATGGCTACACCTTC
TRBV28,.,TRBJ1-5,CASSREGPSDSNQPQHF,TGTGCCAGCAGCCGGGAAGGACCAAGCGATAGCAATCAGCCCCAGCATTTT
TRBV10-3,.,TRBJ1-2,CAISEASEVYGYTF,TGTGCCATCAGTGAGGCCTCAGAGGTCTATGGCTACACCTTC
TRBV5-1,TRBD2,TRBJ2-1,CASSPRTPVNSGGIQGQFF,TGCGCCAGCAGCCCCCGGACGCCGGTAAATAGCGGGGGGATACAGGGGCAGTTCTTC
TRBV6-1,.,TRBJ1-4,CASTPGGFDEKLFF,TGTGCCAGCACCCCGGGGGGCTTCGACGAAAAACTGTTTTTT
TRBV10-3,TRBD1,TRBJ2-3,CATLDRGLGTDTQYF,TGTGCCACCCTGGACAGGGGGCTTGGTACAGATACGCAGTATTTT
TRBV28,.,TRBJ2-7,CASRLASYEQYF,TGTGCCAGCAGACTAGCCAGCTACGAGCAGTACTTC
TRBV5-6,.,TRBJ1-1,CASSPSNGTEAFF,TGTGCCAGCAGCCCGTCCAACGGGACTGAAGCTTTCTTT
TRBV4-1,TRBD1,TRBJ2-6,CASSQDREGARPGANVLTF,TGCGCCAGCAGCCAAGATCGAGAGGGGGCGAGACCTGGGGCCAACGTCCTGACTTTC